This T cell receptor (beta chain) was obtained from a study of identical twins. Notes on the study in general: Weaker excess sharing between twins was seen in beta out-of-frame sequences.

Only a few counts were recorded for this clonotype. Antigen specificity is unknown. A universal primer binding site was introduced by template switching. The final cDNA contained unique molecular identifiers. TCRdb reanalysed the 5' RACE reads using MiXCR and keeps one entry per CDR3 protein. The sample consists of around 680,000 distinct CDR3 sequences, over 8.5% of them appearing once. CDR3 size: 15 residues. Trimming cost V 4 bases and J 6 bases; bases outside gene matches: 10. These data were also filed under a second study, of yellow fever vaccine responses in identical twins.

The receptor's source is a woman between 18 and 29 years old in good health. The material sequenced was PBMCs. The chain links TRBV12-3 or TRBV12-4 to TRBJ2-7; 9 bases line up with TRBD1. As DNA, the CDR3 is TGTGCCAGCAGTTCCCGGGACAGGGAGTTCATCGAGCAGTACTTC. Its translation: CASSSRDREFIEQYF.